This is a list of T cell receptor beta chains from one sample in a study of blood T cell repertoires in COVID-19. Generated by immunoSEQ multiplex PCR, the TCRdb table keeps only in-frame clones and is missing some. The repertoire holds about 130,000 clones, with over 75% as singletons. The sample was peripheral blood. The receptor source for this set is a man older than 75 with active or convalescent COVID-19. Each CDR3 is given with its conserved first and last residue.

v_gene	j_gene	CDR3aa
TRBV7-3	TRBJ2-3	CASSPSSSSRPDTQYF
TRBV27	TRBJ1-6	CASSSTDRPRSPLHF
TRBV20-1	TRBJ1-2	CSARDSRGYTF
TRBV4-3	TRBJ2-1	CASSPTSYYNEQFF
TRBV11-2	TRBJ1-4	CASSLVGGNEKLFF
TRBV6-5	TRBJ1-1	CASSRDREAFF
TRBV6-1	TRBJ1-2	CASSEEGYGGSIYGYTF
TRBV15	TRBJ2-1	CATSRDGVSSYNEQFF
TRBV30	TRBJ1-2	CAWTSNYGYTF
TRBV27	TRBJ1-5	CASKRDSHNQPQHF
TRBV30	TRBJ2-4	CAWGMGADIQYF
TRBV11-3	TRBJ2-1	CASSLTSGGSYNEQFF
TRBV7-2	TRBJ2-7	CASSSLAGTYEQYF
TRBV14	TRBJ2-5	CASSPLAGARETQYF
TRBV24-1	TRBJ2-6	CATSDWGAGANVLTF
TRBV5-1	TRBJ1-2	CASSPTETLAGRGYGYTF
TRBV15	TRBJ1-2	CATSRDIARSGYTF
TRBV29-1	TRBJ1-1	CSGKTRTDTEAFF
TRBV6-1	TRBJ2-3	CASSEGIASYLQVDTQYF
TRBV27	TRBJ2-3	CASRPDRDRVISTQYF
TRBV6-2/TRBV6-3	TRBJ1-5	CASSKSGTGGNQPQHF
TRBV7-9	TRBJ2-5	CASSLGGQGVDETQYF
TRBV30	TRBJ2-5	CAWERGGILETQYF
TRBV27	TRBJ2-5	CASSRGRSETQYF
TRBV11-2	TRBJ2-7	CASSLTGQVLSYEQYF
TRBV28	TRBJ1-3	CASEGGQSGNTIYF
TRBV5-1	TRBJ2-2	CASSLFRQANTGELFF